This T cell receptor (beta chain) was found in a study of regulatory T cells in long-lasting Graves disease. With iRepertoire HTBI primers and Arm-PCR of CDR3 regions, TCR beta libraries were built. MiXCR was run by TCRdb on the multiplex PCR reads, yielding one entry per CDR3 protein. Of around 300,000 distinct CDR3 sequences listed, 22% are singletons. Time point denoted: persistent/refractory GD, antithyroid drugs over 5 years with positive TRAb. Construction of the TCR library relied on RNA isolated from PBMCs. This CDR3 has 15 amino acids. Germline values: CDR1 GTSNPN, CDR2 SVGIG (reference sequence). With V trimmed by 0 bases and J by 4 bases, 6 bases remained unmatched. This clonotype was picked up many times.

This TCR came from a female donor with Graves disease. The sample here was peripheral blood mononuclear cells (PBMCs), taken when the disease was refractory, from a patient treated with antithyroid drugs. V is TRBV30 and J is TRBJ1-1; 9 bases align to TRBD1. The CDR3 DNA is TGTGCCTGGAGTGTACAGGGGGCGCGGACCACTGAAGCTTTCTTT. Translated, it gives CAWSVQGARTTEAFF.